The 32 T cell receptor beta chains below come from one sample, sequenced in a study of T cell responses to AZD1222 COVID-19 vaccine. Libraries were prepared by immunoSEQ multiplex PCR; TCRdb keeps only in-frame clonotypes and omits some of them. The sample consists of 250,000 to 300,000 clones, 90% to 95% of them appearing once. The material sequenced was peripheral blood, taken 28 days after the second AZD1222 dose. These receptors all come from an adult who received the AZD1222 COVID-19 vaccine.

The chain links TRBV18 to TRBJ1-5, with 7 positions matching TRBD1. The CDR3 is made up of 14 amino acids. Losses at the gene ends were 3 bases for V and 5 bases for J; bases not matched to a gene: 4. Germline-derived CDR1 and CDR2 are KGHSH and LQKENI. As DNA, the CDR3 is TGTGCCAGCTCACCCACAGGGGTAGATCAGCCCCAGCATTTT. Its protein is CASSPTGVDQPQHF. The variable domain in full, with the rest retrieved from reference TRBV18 and TRBJ1-5, is NAGVMQNPRHLVRRRGQEARLRCSPMKGHSHVYWYRQLPEEGLKFMVYLQKENIIDESGMPKERFSAEFPKEGPSILRIQQVVRGDSAAYFCASSPTGVDQPQHFGDGTRLSIL.

V gene TRBV7-6 combines with J gene TRBJ2-7; TRBD2 agrees at 11 bases. The CDR3 contains 14 residues. Germline values: CDR1 SGHVS, CDR2 FNYEAQ. V trimming: 5 bases; J trimming: 4 bases; junction bases outside the gene matches: 4. CDR3 nucleotide sequence: TGTGCCAGCAGCCTCACTAGCGGGAGTTACGAGCAGTACTTC. Residues: CASSLTSGSYEQYF.

The rearrangement links TRBV12-3 or TRBV12-4 to TRBJ2-1, with D perhaps being TRBD1 or TRBD2 (5 bases each). There are 13 residues in the CDR3. Trimming shortened V by 2 bases and J by 6 bases, and 8 bases separated the two germline ends. The CDR3 reads CASSLRGANEQFF. CDR3 in DNA: TGTGCCAGCAGTTTAAGAGGGGCCAATGAGCAGTTCTTC.

In nucleotides, the CDR3 is TGCGCCAGCAGCTTGGGACTACAGGGCACCTACGAGCAGTACTTC. This translates into CASSLGLQGTYEQYF. The chain has TRBV5-1 and TRBJ2-7, with a tentative D call TRBD1 (6 bases). Germline CDR1 is SGHRS and CDR2 is YFSETQ. The V end was cut by 0 bases, the J end by 2 bases, with 12 bases between. This CDR3 spans 15 amino acids. The variable domain in full, completed from reference TRBV5-1 and TRBJ2-7, reads KAGVTQTPRYLIKTRGQQVTLSCSPISGHRSVSWYQQTPGQGLQFLFEYFSETQRNKGNFPGRFSGRQFSNSRSEMNVSTLELGDSALYLCASSLGLQGTYEQYFGPGTRLTVT.

The CDR3 region has the DNA TGTGCCACCAGTGACCGGGACACCCGGGGCTATGGCTACACCTTC. Its protein is CATSDRDTRGYGYTF. The V and J genes are TRBV24-1 and TRBJ1-2, with D tentatively TRBD1 (6 bases). CDR3 size: 15 residues. Germline assignment: CDR1 KGHDR and CDR2 SFDVKD. Trimming took off 4 bases at V and 4 bases at J, with 15 bases between the two ends.

V is TRBV11-3 and J is TRBJ2-3; no reliable D call. The CDR3 consists of 14 residues. Trimming stripped 0 bases from V and 3 bases from J, with 7 bases between. Germline assignment: CDR1 SGHNT and CDR2 YENEEA. The CDR3 region is CASSLDGTTDTQYF. CDR3 bases: TGTGCCAGCAGCTTAGACGGCACTACAGATACGCAGTATTTT.

The rearrangement links TRBV23-1 to TRBJ2-6; no firm D call. TRBV23-1 qualifies as an ORF whose function is uncertain. The CDR3 runs to 18 residues. V lost 0 bases and J lost 9, with 21 bases in between. The CDR3 region is CASSQSSYTPTGLNVLTF. CDR3 in DNA: TGCGCCAGCAGTCAATCGAGTTACACCCCCACCGGGCTCAACGTCCTGACTTTC.

CDR3 sequence reads: CASTRQGGFTEAFF. DNA of the CDR3: TGTGCCAGCACGAGACAGGGGGGTTTCACTGAAGCTTTCTTT. The V gene is TRBV2, the J gene TRBJ1-1; TRBD1 matches 9 bases. The CDR3 length is 14 residues. With 7 bases clipped from V and 4 bases from J, the junction kept 7 bases outside the gene matches. CDR1 is SNHLY and CDR2 is FYNNEI in the germline V gene.

The rearrangement joins TRBV7-2 to TRBJ2-7; TRBD2 matches at 9 bases. This CDR3 is 15 amino acids long. CDR1 is SGHTA and CDR2 is FQGNSA in the germline V gene. V trimming: 5 bases; J trimming: 0 bases; junction bases outside the gene matches: 5. The CDR3 spells CASSIAGGSSYEQYF. Written as DNA, the CDR3 is TGTGCCAGCAGCATTGCGGGAGGGAGCTCCTACGAGCAGTACTTC.

This clone was found once. The same CDR3 is also encoded by other DNA sequences in this sample. This chain connects TRBV6-5 to TRBJ1-3; no firm D call. V lost 2 bases, J lost 2 bases, and 4 bases lay in between. Germline values: CDR1 MNHEY, CDR2 SVGAGI. CDR3 length: 13 residues. CDR3 sequence (DNA): TGTGCCAGCAGTTACCGAACTGGAAACACCATATATTTT. It yields the protein CASSYRTGNTIYF.

This clone was counted once. The rearrangement joins TRBV28 to TRBJ2-1, with 12 bases identical to TRBD2. CDR1 is MDHEN and CDR2 is SYDVKM in the germline V gene. V trimming: 4 bases; J trimming: 0 bases; junction bases outside the gene matches: 10. The CDR3 contains 19 residues. The CDR3 sequence is CASSSSSGRVFSSYNEQFF. The CDR3 bases are TGTGCCAGCAGTTCCTCTAGCGGGAGGGTTTTTAGCTCCTACAATGAGCAGTTCTTC.

The chain is built from TRBV5-1 and TRBJ2-7; TRBD2 matches at 14 bases. The CDR3 is made up of 15 amino acids. J gave up 4 bases and V 0 bases, and 0 bases lay outside the gene matches. CDR1 and CDR2 from the germline V gene are SGHRS and YFSETQ. The CDR3 sequence: CASSLGLAGGYEQYF. The CDR3, as DNA: TGCGCCAGCAGCTTGGGACTAGCGGGAGGGTACGAGCAGTACTTC.

CDR3 in amino acids: CASSLQGAPLHF. Here the CDR3 DNA reads TGTGCCAGCAGTTTACAGGGGGCCCCCCTCCACTTT. The chain couples TRBV28 to TRBJ1-6; 8 bases map to TRBD1. Germline V CDR1 and CDR2: MDHEN, SYDVKM. This CDR3 region has 12 residues. After removal of 2 bases from V and 13 bases from J, the junction contained 1 base not matched to a gene.

The rearrangement links TRBV14 to TRBJ2-3, with D perhaps matching TRBD2 (6 bases). CDR3 length equals 12 residues. Trimming left V 6 bases short and J 6 bases short, with 10 bases between. Germline V gene data show CDR1 as SGHDN and CDR2 as FVKESK. Written as DNA, the CDR3 is TGTGCCAGCAGTCCTAGCGTCGATACGCAGTATTTT. Translation: CASSPSVDTQYF.

The rearrangement uses TRBV15 and TRBJ2-7; tentative D call: TRBD2 (5 bases). V dropped 1 base and J dropped 0 bases, with 13 bases sitting between them. This CDR3 is built from 16 residues. Germline CDR1 reads LNHNV; CDR2 reads YYDKDF (reference sequence). The CDR3 nucleotides read TGTGCCACCAGCAGAGGAGGGAGACGGTACTCCTACGAGCAGTACTTC. Protein product: CATSRGGRRYSYEQYF. The whole variable domain, remainder taken from reference TRBV15 and TRBJ2-7, is DAMVIQNPRYQVTQFGKPVTLSCSQTLNHNVMYWYQQKSSQAPKLLFHYYDKDFNNEADTPDNFQSRRPNTSFCFLDIRSPGLGDTAMYLCATSRGGRRYSYEQYFGPGTRLTVT.

The chain employs TRBV10-3 and TRBJ2-7, with 8 bases lining up with TRBD1. CDR3 size: 15 residues. V lost 8 bases, J lost 5 bases, and 14 bases stayed unmatched. Germline CDR1 and CDR2: ENHRY and SYGVKD. As DNA, the CDR3 is TGTGCCATCCAAGGACAGGGAGTGATCGGGGACGAGCAGTACTTC. Amino acid sequence: CAIQGQGVIGDEQYF.

The sample holds a few counts of this clone. V usage is TRBV2 and J usage is TRBJ1-2; 8 nucleotides line up with TRBD1. The V segment lost 6 bases and the J segment 4 bases; nucleotides outside the gene matches: 7. CDR1 and CDR2 (germline): SNHLY, FYNNEI. The CDR3 extends over 14 amino acids. Written as DNA, the CDR3 is TGTGCCAGCAGGATGGGACAGGACGGCTATGGCTACACCTTC. Translated, it gives CASRMGQDGYGYTF. Using reference TRBV2 and TRBJ1-2 for the parts outside the CDR3, the full variable domain is EPEVTQTPSHQVTQMGQEVILRCVPISNHLYFYWYRQILGQKVEFLVSFYNNEISEKSEIFDDQFSVERPDGSNFTLKIRSTKLEDSAMYFCASRMGQDGYGYTFGSGTRLTVV.

The chain combines TRBV6-2 or TRBV6-3 with TRBJ2-7, with 7 bases aligning to TRBD2. The trim removed 3 bases at V and 4 bases at J, leaving 6 bases unmatched. The CDR3 is made up of 14 amino acids. CDR1 is MNHEY, CDR2 SVGEGT, per germline. The CDR3 DNA reads TGTGCCAGCAGTTATGAGCGGGGTCTTTACGAGCAGTACTTC. It translates to CASSYERGLYEQYF.

The rearrangement links TRBV28 to TRBJ2-1; no definite D call. Trimming left V 6 bases short and J 2 bases short, with 8 bases between. The CDR3 consists of 13 residues. Germline-derived CDR1 and CDR2 are MDHEN and SYDVKM. CDR3 sequence (DNA): TGTGCCAGCAGGGACCAGACCTACAATGAGCAGTTCTTC. This sequence encodes CASRDQTYNEQFF. The full variable domain, rest sourced from reference TRBV28 and TRBJ2-1, is DVKVTQSSRYLVKRTGEKVFLECVQDMDHENMFWYRQDPGLGLRLIYFSYDVKMKEKGDIPEGYSVSREKKERFSLILESASTNQTSMYLCASRDQTYNEQFFGPGTRLTVL.

The chain links TRBV6-6 to TRBJ2-7, with D perhaps TRBD1 (5 bases). The V gene lost 5 bases and the J gene lost 2 bases, with 16 bases spanning the gap. The V gene's germline CDR1 is MNHNY and CDR2 SVGAGI (reference sequence). This CDR3 has 15 residues. CDR3 in amino acids: CASSPSGSGPYEQYF. The CDR3 coding sequence is TGTGCCAGCAGTCCCTCAGGGTCAGGACCCTACGAGCAGTACTTC.

In its sample, this clone was seen once. The genes are TRBV27 and TRBJ2-1; possibly TRBD2 for D (7 bases). Germline values: CDR1 MNHEY, CDR2 SMNVEV (reference sequence). V was trimmed by 4 bases and J by 7 bases, leaving 26 bases between them. This CDR3 contains 18 residues. CDR3 in DNA: TGTGCCAGCAGTTCACGCCTAGGTGGGGGGGCCCATGTTAATGAGCAGTTCTTC. Its protein is CASSSRLGGGAHVNEQFF.

The chain carries TRBV4-1 and TRBJ2-7; 9 nucleotides line up with TRBD2. V shed 1 base and J 3 bases; nucleotides not matched to a gene: 22. CDR1 is MGHRA and CDR2 is YSYEKL in the germline V gene. There are 21 residues in the CDR3. The CDR3 is CASSQAKPTSGHTVPLYEQYF. For the CDR3, the DNA is TGCGCCAGCAGCCAAGCCAAACCGACTAGCGGTCATACCGTCCCTCTCTACGAGCAGTACTTC.

This clone came up a few times. The identical CDR3 is also encoded by other nucleotide sequences in the sample. V gene TRBV6-5 combines with J gene TRBJ2-7, with no clear D. There are 11 residues in the CDR3. V shed 4 bases and J shed 3 bases, with 4 bases lying between them. Germline V gene data show CDR1 as MNHEY and CDR2 as SVGAGI. CDR3 amino acids: CASSSVYEQYF. CDR3 coding DNA: TGTGCCAGCAGTTCCGTCTACGAGCAGTACTTC.

The chain is built from TRBV10-3 and TRBJ2-7, with 8 bases fitting TRBD2. The CDR3 is 15 amino acids. Germline V gene data show CDR1 as ENHRY and CDR2 as SYGVKD. V lost 2 bases to trimming and J lost 3 bases; unmatched junction nucleotides: 6. This CDR3 reads CAISESRSGGYEQYF. As DNA, the CDR3 is TGTGCCATCAGTGAGAGCAGAAGCGGGGGCTACGAGCAGTACTTC.

J is TRBJ2-3 and V is TRBV6-1; D remains ambiguous. The CDR3 has 11 residues. Germline V gene sequence: CDR1 MNHNS, CDR2 SASEGT. Trimming stripped 1 base from V and 7 bases from J, with 3 bases between. This CDR3 is CASSEVYTQYF. For the CDR3, the DNA is TGTGCCAGCAGTGAAGTTTATACGCAGTATTTT.

V usage is TRBV4-3 and J usage is TRBJ1-6; TRBD1 agrees at 7 bases. In germline, CDR1 is LGHNA, CDR2 YSLEER. The junction had 8 bases not matched to a gene; V was cut back by 0 bases and J by 6 bases. This CDR3 comprises 17 residues. CDR3 nucleotides: TGCGCCAGCAGCCAAGATCGGGAGGGGGCTTTTAATTCACCCCTCCACTTT. Amino acids: CASSQDREGAFNSPLHF.

The rearrangement uses TRBV29-1 and TRBJ1-1; weak D call: TRBD1 (5 bases). CDR1 is SQVTM, CDR2 ANQGSEA, per germline. Trimming pared 6 bases from V and 1 base from J, leaving 15 bases between. This CDR3 comprises 14 residues. The CDR3 protein is CSVILQGPNTEAFF. As DNA, the CDR3 is TGCAGCGTCATTCTGCAGGGACCGAACACTGAAGCTTTCTTT.

This chain joins TRBV5-6 and TRBJ2-7; D is unresolved. The CDR3 spans 13 residues. With 3 bases removed from V and 5 bases from J, the gap between germline ends came to 12 bases. The germline V gene has CDR1 SGHDT and CDR2 YYEEEE. The DNA for the CDR3 is TGTGCCAGCAGCTACGATAGGAGAGACGAGCAGTACTTC. Residues: CASSYDRRDEQYF.

The DNA of the CDR3 is TGCGCCAGCAGCCCGACGGGGGGCAAGACCTACGAGCAGTACTTC. It yields the protein CASSPTGGKTYEQYF. This sequence joins TRBV5-1 and TRBJ2-7; tentative D call: TRBD2 (7 bases). V was shortened by 4 bases and J by 2 bases, with 16 bases between the two germline ends. Per germline, CDR1 SGHRS and CDR2 YFSETQ. The CDR3 spans 15 residues.

The chain uses TRBV18 and TRBJ2-5; TRBD2 matches at 9 bases. Germline loops: CDR1 KGHSH, CDR2 LQKENI. Germline trimming cut 3 bases from V and 4 bases from J; bases unmatched to any gene: 6. This CDR3 contains 15 residues. Written as DNA, the CDR3 is TGTGCCAGCTCACCTAGCGGGGGTACGGCAGAGACCCAGTACTTC. Residues: CASSPSGGTAETQYF.

The gene calls are TRBV6-5 and TRBJ2-7; 8 bases match TRBD1. The germline gives CDR1 MNHEY, CDR2 SVGAGI. The CDR3 runs to 14 residues. J was trimmed by 2 bases and V by 5 bases; bases with no gene match: 5. In nucleotides, the CDR3 is TGTGCCAGCAGTCCTCGGACAGGGACCTACGAGCAGTACTTC. Its translation is CASSPRTGTYEQYF.

Only one count was recorded for this clone. The V call is TRBV9, the J call TRBJ2-1, with D possibly being TRBD2 (6 bases). Germline V gene data show CDR1 as SGDLS and CDR2 as YYNGEE. The V end lost 0 bases, the J end lost 0 bases, and 10 bases lay between the germline ends. This CDR3 contains 16 residues. The CDR3, as DNA: TGTGCCAGCAGCGTAGGGCAGGGAGGCTCCTACAATGAGCAGTTCTTC. As protein: CASSVGQGGSYNEQFF. The variable domain in full, completed from reference TRBV9 and TRBJ2-1, reads DSGVTQTPKHLITATGQRVTLRCSPRSGDLSVYWYQQSLDQGLQFLIQYYNGEERAKGNILERFSAQQFPDLHSELNLSSLELGDSALYFCASSVGQGGSYNEQFFGPGTRLTVL.